Sequencing of this TCR beta chain was carried out in a study of blood T cell repertoires in COVID-19. The wider study: Sample material is recorded as cDNA or gDNA derived from T cells, B-cell-depleted T cells, or PBMCs.

Across about two dozen US areas, participants ranged in age from roughly 18 to 95 years. Participants reported their clinical history, and cohort assignment relied on those reports. How the authors handled the data: By means of reference gene primer amplification, nucleated cell counts were estimated. This table comes from immunoSEQ multiplex PCR, and its TCRdb copy is limited to in-frame clones, with some not included. That table supplies the V and J calls and clone size; D and trimming were determined from the DNA. Among a few hundred thousand clones listed, about 81% were seen once. The clonotype comes from a man aged 30 to 45 with acute COVID-19. Sequenced: PBMCs or T cells enriched from blood (not recorded which).

The CDR3 reads CASWGDGETQYF. CDR3 DNA: TGCGCCAGCTGGGGGGACGGGGAGACCCAGTACTTC. The chain employs TRBV5-1 and TRBJ2-5, with D tentatively TRBD2 (6 bases). The CDR3 runs 12 residues. V lost 7 bases and J lost 5, with 12 bases in between. Germline V gene lookup returns CDR1 SGHRS and CDR2 YFSETQ.